The entry below gives a single T cell receptor (beta chain) sequence along with its context. Using immunoSEQ multiplex PCR, the repertoire was profiled, and TCRdb retains in-frame clones only, with some absent. The data contain a few hundred thousand clones, roughly nine tenths of them singletons. V shed 4 bases, J shed 4 bases, and the junction held 10 bases outside the gene matches. CDR3 size: 15 residues. Germline V CDR1 and CDR2: SQVTM, ANQGSEA. The data derive from a study of blood T cell repertoires in COVID-19. Across the study: Acute-phase and convalescent COVID-19 samples originated in the United States, Italy and Spain. In each case, the material was cDNA or gDNA derived from T cells, B-cell-depleted T cells, or PBMCs.

The material sequenced was peripheral blood. This chain connects TRBV29-1 to TRBJ1-2, with 9 positions matching TRBD1. The receptor comes from a man between 40 and 49 years old with acute or convalescent COVID-19. The chain's CDR3 is CSVVRTGAHTYGYTF. DNA for the CDR3: TGCAGCGTTGTAAGGACAGGGGCTCATACCTATGGCTACACCTTC.